This is a list of T cell receptor beta chains from one sample in a study of OX40 agonist ivuxolimab in advanced cancers. This table comes from immunoSEQ multiplex PCR, and its TCRdb copy is limited to in-frame clones, with some not included. The sample lists 22,000 or so clones, 88% occurring once. Sequences were derived from CD4+ or CD8+ T cells sorted from blood, sampled in a trial of the OX40 agonist ivuxolimab. These receptors originate from an adult with an advanced solid tumor such as melanoma, head and neck, liver or kidney cancer. CDR3s include the opening cysteine and the closing phenylalanine or tryptophan. The order of the fields is CDR3 length, D gene, J gene, clone size, V gene, CDR3 DNA, CDR3 protein. D genes are given only for firm matches. Expanded clones are given a class, and other clones once, few, many or no size at all.

14	.	TRBJ2-7	.	TRBV5-6	TGTGCCAGCAGGCTGTTGGGGGCGTCCCGCGAGCAGTACTTC	CASRLLGASREQYF
14	TRBD2	TRBJ2-1	.	TRBV28	TGTGCCAGCAGTTCAGCGGGGGGGGTTCCTGAGCAGTTCTTC	CASSSAGGVPEQFF
13	.	TRBJ1-1	.	TRBV29-1	TGCAGCGTTGAGGGGACCCGGGGCACTGAAGCTTTCTTT	CSVEGTRGTEAFF
14	.	TRBJ2-7	.	TRBV5-4	TGTGCTACAACCCCGGACACTAGATCCTACGAGCAGTACTTC	CATTPDTRSYEQYF
18	TRBD1	TRBJ1-3	few	TRBV7-8	TGTGCCAGCAGCTTCCTTCCCGGGACAGGGGGGGCTGGAAACACCATATATTTT	CASSFLPGTGGAGNTIYF
16	.	TRBJ1-4	.	TRBV4-1	TGCGCCAGCAGCCAAGTTTATCCGGGACGGACTGAAAAACTGTTTTTT	CASSQVYPGRTEKLFF
13	TRBD2	TRBJ2-7	once	TRBV6-4	TGTGCCAGCAGTTATGGACTAGTCCACGAGCAGTACTTC	CASSYGLVHEQYF
15	TRBD1	TRBJ2-5	.	TRBV27	TGTGCCAGCAGTTTACTAGGACAGGGGAGCGAGACCCAGTACTTC	CASSLLGQGSETQYF
12	.	TRBJ1-2	.	TRBV9	TGTGCCAGCAGCGTAGGGACAGAAGGCTACACCTTC	CASSVGTEGYTF
16	TRBD2	TRBJ2-3	.	TRBV27	TGTGCCAGCAGGGCCACTAGCGGGAGAGTAACAGATACGCAGTATTTT	CASRATSGRVTDTQYF
15	.	TRBJ1-2	.	TRBV6-5	TGTGCCAGCAGTTACTCGTTACTGAAGAACTATGGCTACACCTTC	CASSYSLLKNYGYTF